This T cell receptor beta chain was obtained from a study of beta chain features in type 1 diabetes. Overall study: No patient-donor differences in age, gender, total cells or subset yield. Whole-study results and caveats: Within each of all four CD4+ subsets, Type 1 diabetes patients had TCRB CDR3s that were moderately but significantly shorter.

As for this clone: As yet, its antigen is unknown.

Every bit of the isolated RNA underwent reverse transcription, so sequencing read expressed TCRB transcripts. This table comes from immunoSEQ multiplex PCR, and its TCRdb copy is limited to in-frame clones, with some not included. The table records about 260,000 clones, about 24% of them present only once. This CDR3 has 17 amino acids. In germline, CDR1 is SGHNT, CDR2 YYREEE (reference sequence). V lost 3 bases and J lost 7; bases outside the gene matches: 15. The receptor was derived from a woman aged 25 to 39 with type 1 diabetes. Sequenced input: naive CD4+ T cells from blood. The chain links TRBV5-4 to TRBJ1-4, with TRBD1 matching 7 bases. The CDR3 protein is CASSSATNRGGGEKLFF. In DNA, the CDR3 is TGTGCCAGCAGCTCCGCTACCAACAGGGGAGGCGGTGAAAAACTGTTTTTT.